One and the same sample provided the 18 T cell receptor beta chains below, sequenced in a study of cytomegalovirus exposure and HLA in healthy donors. It was with 60 Vbeta and 13 Jbeta primers that the PCR ran. The data were produced by immunoSEQ multiplex PCR, yet TCRdb's version contains in-frame clones alone and is incomplete. The sample has more than 250,000 clones, roughly 90% seen once. Source material: PBMCs. The source is a woman under 30 in good health and CMV-seronegative.

V is TRBV18 and J is TRBJ2-7; TRBD2 might be the D (5 bases). The V gene lost 3 bases and the J gene lost 6 bases, with 12 bases spanning the gap. Germline CDR1 is KGHSH and CDR2 is LQKENI. The CDR3 spans 13 residues. Here the CDR3 reads CASSPHSGSEQYF. The CDR3 bases are TGTGCCAGCTCACCGCATTCGGGGTCCGAGCAGTACTTC.

The chain uses TRBV7-9 and TRBJ2-2; TRBD1 is a possible D gene (7 bases). The CDR3 runs to 14 residues. From germline, CDR1 is SEHNR and CDR2 FQNEAQ (reference sequence). Trimming took off 7 bases at V and 5 bases at J, with 14 bases between the two ends. The CDR3 protein is CASNRQGGTGELFF. The CDR3 region has the DNA TGTGCCAGCAACCGACAGGGAGGAACCGGGGAGCTGTTTTTT. Full variable domain (outside the CDR3, taken from reference TRBV7-9 and TRBJ2-2): DTGVSQNPRHKITKRGQNVTFRCDPISEHNRLYWYRQTLGQGPEFLTYFQNEAQLEKSRLLSDRFSAERPKGSFSTLEIQRTEQGDSAMYLCASNRQGGTGELFFGEGSRLTVL.

This clone was seen only once. The chain links TRBV9 to TRBJ2-5; 7 nucleotides match TRBD2. V lost 0 bases and J lost 4; bases outside the gene matches: 15. The CDR3 is 18 residues long. Looked up from germline, CDR1 is SGDLS and CDR2 is YYNGEE. CDR3 bases: TGTGCCAGCAGCGTAGCTCACGGGCGGGGAGGGATCGGAGAGACCCAGTACTTC. Protein: CASSVAHGRGGIGETQYF.

V and J are TRBV15 and TRBJ2-1; 7 bases are a match to TRBD2. The trim removed 3 bases at V and 4 bases at J, leaving 6 bases unmatched. Germline V lookup: CDR1 LNHNV, CDR2 YYDKDF (reference sequence). This CDR3 has 15 residues. The CDR3 bases are TGTGCCACCAGCAGGCCCGGGGGAGGGTACAATGAGCAGTTCTTC. Translating gives CATSRPGGGYNEQFF. The full variable domain, completed using reference TRBV15 and TRBJ2-1, is DAMVIQNPRYQVTQFGKPVTLSCSQTLNHNVMYWYQQKSSQAPKLLFHYYDKDFNNEADTPDNFQSRRPNTSFCFLDIRSPGLGDTAMYLCATSRPGGGYNEQFFGPGTRLTVL.

This chain uses TRBV19 with TRBJ1-1, with a tentative D call TRBD1 (6 bases). CDR1 is LNHDA and CDR2 is SQIVND in the germline V gene (reference sequence). The length of the CDR3 is 14 residues. Trimming stripped 4 bases from V and 4 bases from J, with 13 bases between. CDR3 DNA sequence: TGTGCCAGTAGTACTCAGGGGCGGACCACTGAAGCTTTCTTT. It encodes CASSTQGRTTEAFF.

This sequence joins TRBV11-3 and TRBJ2-3; tentatively, D is TRBD1 (5 bases). Germline-derived CDR1 and CDR2 are SGHNT and YENEEA. V gave up 1 base and J gave up 2 bases, with 7 bases separating them. CDR3 length: 14 residues. DNA for the CDR3: TGTGCCAGCAGCTTAGGCAGGGCCACAGATACGCAGTATTTT. Its translation is CASSLGRATDTQYF.

This sequence joins TRBV2 and TRBJ2-5; D gene unclear. V was trimmed by 5 bases and J by 4 bases, leaving 8 bases between them. This CDR3 region has 12 residues. In germline, CDR1 is SNHLY, CDR2 FYNNEI. The DNA for the CDR3 is TGTGCCAGCAGTTCTAGACCAGAGACCCAGTACTTC. Its protein product is CASSSRPETQYF.

This clone was recorded only once. The chain carries TRBV5-1 and TRBJ2-7, with 7 bases identical to TRBD2. The germline gives CDR1 SGHRS, CDR2 YFSETQ. Trimming took 6 bases from V and 0 from J; bases not matched to a gene: 9. The CDR3 runs to 15 residues. CDR3 region: CASTIRGDSSYEQYF. The CDR3 region has the DNA TGCGCCAGCACCATCCGGGGGGATAGCTCCTACGAGCAGTACTTC.

This sequence joins TRBV19 and TRBJ2-7; possibly TRBD1 for D (7 bases). Germline lookup yields CDR1 LNHDA and CDR2 SQIVND (reference sequence). The CDR3 has 15 amino acids. The germline V and J ends were trimmed by 4 bases and 5 bases, with 18 bases remaining between them. In DNA, the CDR3 is TGTGCCAGTAGTAGCGGGACAGCCGGGTCGGACGAGCAGTACTTC. Its protein is CASSSGTAGSDEQYF.

The chain has TRBV7-9 and TRBJ2-5; D is unresolved. Between the trimmed V and J ends, which lost 5 bases and 1 base, there was a span of 8 bases. Per the germline V gene, CDR1 is SEHNR and CDR2 is FQNEAQ (reference sequence). This CDR3 is built from 13 residues. The CDR3: CASSLRVQETQYF. CDR3 bases: TGTGCCAGCAGCCTCCGGGTCCAAGAGACCCAGTACTTC.

This chain connects TRBV2 to TRBJ2-7; 8 positions match TRBD1. The germline gives CDR1 SNHLY, CDR2 FYNNEI. The CDR3 loop spans 13 amino acids. Trimming took 10 bases from V and 6 from J; bases not matched to a gene: 11. The CDR3 loop reads CANRDRFFLEQYF. DNA for the CDR3: TGTGCCAACCGGGACAGGTTCTTTCTCGAGCAGTACTTC.

V usage is TRBV30 and J usage is TRBJ2-3; 11 bases are a match to TRBD1. CDR3 size: 16 residues. V shed 1 base and J 2 bases; nucleotides not matched to a gene: 5. Germline lookup yields CDR1 GTSNPN and CDR2 SVGIG (reference sequence). CDR3 sequence (DNA): TGTGCCTGGAGTGACGGGACAGGGGGTTACACAGATACGCAGTATTTT. Its protein is CAWSDGTGGYTDTQYF.

The chain employs TRBV6-1 and TRBJ1-3; no reliable D call. Germline V CDR1 and CDR2: MNHNS, SASEGT. The V and J ends lost 6 bases and 0 bases respectively, with 9 bases between them. The CDR3 has 14 amino acids. CDR3 nucleotides: TGTGCCAGCAGAGCAGGCCTCTCTGGAAACACCATATATTTT. Protein product: CASRAGLSGNTIYF.

About this clone: The junction differs from germline at one of its ends, possibly a read error. The chain is built from TRBV7-9 and TRBJ2-3, with 10 bases that match TRBD2. Germline CDR1 reads SEHNR; CDR2 reads FQNEAQ (reference sequence). The CDR3 runs 16 residues. The DNA of the CDR3 is TGTTCCAGCAGCCCACCGGGACTAGCGTACCCAGATACGCAGTATTTT. This codes for CSSSPPGLAYPDTQYF.

The V and J genes are TRBV2 and TRBJ2-1, with D tentatively TRBD2 (6 bases). Germline-derived CDR1 and CDR2 are SNHLY and FYNNEI. CDR3 length: 13 residues. Trimming stripped 8 bases from V and 9 bases from J, with 17 bases between. CDR3 sequence: CASSRGAWSEQFF. As DNA, the CDR3 is TGTGCCAGCTCTCGCGGGGCCTGGAGTGAGCAGTTCTTC.

V gene TRBV5-4 combines with J gene TRBJ2-5; TRBD2 agrees at 7 bases. TRBJ2-7 explains the end of the DNA better; the J call may be wrong. The CDR3 is made up of 15 amino acids. Germline values: CDR1 SGHNT, CDR2 YYREEE (reference sequence). Written as DNA, the CDR3 is TGTGCCAGCAGCGTGGAGCGGGGTAGCTCCTACGAGCAGTACTTC. Translating gives CASSVERGSSYEQYF.

The rearrangement uses TRBV10-1 and TRBJ2-7; D is possibly TRBD2 (5 bases). Germline V gene sequence: CDR1 WNHNN, CDR2 SYGVQD (reference sequence). The CDR3 is 14 amino acids. The ends were cut back, 5 bases at V and 0 bases at J, with 11 bases in the middle. CDR3 bases: TGCGCCAGCAGTCCAGACTACGGCTCCTACGAGCAGTACTTC. Protein: CASSPDYGSYEQYF.

The rearrangement uses TRBV7-2 and TRBJ2-1; D unclear. Germline CDR1 and CDR2: SGHTA and FQGNSA. V was shortened by 2 bases and J by 4 bases, with 9 bases between the two germline ends. The CDR3 consists of 14 residues. As DNA, the CDR3 is TGTGCCAGCAGCTTAAGTCCAGCGTACAATGAGCAGTTCTTC. It is translated as CASSLSPAYNEQFF.